One and the same sample provided the 23 T cell receptor beta chains below, sequenced in a study of cytomegalovirus exposure and HLA in healthy donors. PCR used 60 Vbeta primers and 13 Jbeta primers. Clones were read by immunoSEQ multiplex PCR, and TCRdb kept only the in-frame ones, dropping some. The data hold roughly 110,000 clones, with around three quarters observed a single time. Sequenced: PBMCs. These receptors all come from a man in his forties or fifties in good health and CMV-seropositive.

In its sample, this clone was seen a few times. Different DNA sequences within this sample yield the same CDR3. The chain is built from TRBV7-2 and TRBJ2-5; 7 nucleotides line up with TRBD1. Germline CDR1 is SGHTA and CDR2 is FQGNSA. This CDR3 spans 14 amino acids. J was trimmed by 5 bases and V by 1 base; bases with no gene match: 4. CDR3 protein: CASSLGGGRETQYF. As DNA, the CDR3 is TGTGCCAGCAGCTTAGGAGGGGGCCGGGAGACCCAGTACTTC.

CDR3 coding DNA: TGTGCCAGCAGCGTAGAGGGTAGCGGGGCCACCGGGCAGTACTTC. The encoded protein is CASSVEGSGATGQYF. The rearrangement uses TRBV9 and TRBJ2-7, with 8 bases aligning to TRBD2. V lost 0 bases and J lost 9; bases outside the gene matches: 11. The CDR3 sequence is 15 residues long. Germline loops: CDR1 SGDLS, CDR2 YYNGEE.

The chain carries TRBV28 and TRBJ1-1, with 7 bases lining up with TRBD1. The junction had 4 bases not matched to a gene; V was cut back by 1 base and J by 5 bases. The CDR3 has 14 amino acids. Germline V gene sequence: CDR1 MDHEN, CDR2 SYDVKM. The CDR3 coding sequence is TGTGCCAGCAGTTTATTGGCAGGGGGGACTGAAGCTTTCTTT. Protein: CASSLLAGGTEAFF.

V and J are TRBV7-9 and TRBJ1-4; D perhaps matches TRBD1 (6 bases). This CDR3 is 16 amino acids long. Per germline, CDR1 SEHNR and CDR2 FQNEAQ (reference sequence). Deletions cut 4 bases from V and 0 bases from J, with 12 bases between. This CDR3 reads CASSSQTGSTNEKLFF. The CDR3 DNA follows: TGTGCCAGCAGCTCCCAAACAGGGTCAACTAATGAAAAACTGTTTTTT.

The V and J genes are TRBV7-9 and TRBJ2-2, with D possibly matching TRBD1 (6 bases). V lost 8 bases and J 1 base, leaving 17 bases between the germline ends. Germline CDR1 is SEHNR and CDR2 is FQNEAQ (reference sequence). The CDR3 runs 16 residues. The CDR3: CASGLWLQGNTGELFF. The CDR3, as DNA: TGTGCCAGCGGGCTCTGGTTACAGGGGAACACCGGGGAGCTGTTTTTT.

This clone was picked up a small number of times. J is TRBJ1-4 and V is TRBV18; 7 nucleotides line up with TRBD1. The germline CDR1 and CDR2 sequences are KGHSH and LQKENI. The CDR3 contains 15 residues. V was clipped by 2 bases and J by 5 bases; unmatched bases: 5. This chain's CDR3 is CASSPRQGLNEKLFF. CDR3 nucleotides: TGTGCCAGCTCACCAAGACAGGGCCTGAATGAAAAACTGTTTTTT.

This sequence joins TRBV28 and TRBJ1-2; possible D gene TRBD1, 5 bases. This CDR3 region has 13 residues. Between the trimmed V and J ends, which lost 5 bases and 4 bases, there was a span of 11 bases. Germline-derived CDR1 and CDR2 are MDHEN and SYDVKM. The CDR3 protein is CASSAGLIYGYTF. CDR3 bases: TGTGCCAGCAGTGCGGGACTGATCTATGGCTACACCTTC.

This clone turned up a few times. J is TRBJ1-2 and V is TRBV11-1, with TRBD1 matching 8 bases. Germline trimming cut 1 base from V and 8 bases from J; bases unmatched to any gene: 6. CDR3 size: 14 residues. Germline V gene sequence: CDR1 SGHAT, CDR2 FQDESV (reference sequence). The CDR3 region is CASSLGQGASGYTF. The DNA of the CDR3 is TGTGCCAGCAGCTTAGGCCAGGGGGCAAGCGGCTACACCTTC.

The CDR3 DNA follows: TGTGCCAGCAGCTTAAGCCCAGGGGGCTACGAGCAGTACTTC. Its protein is CASSLSPGGYEQYF. V gene TRBV7-2 combines with J gene TRBJ2-7, with 7 positions matching TRBD1. In germline, CDR1 is SGHTA, CDR2 FQGNSA. There are 14 residues in the CDR3. V gave up 2 bases and J gave up 3 bases; unmatched junction bases: 4. The variable domain in full, completed from reference TRBV7-2 and TRBJ2-7, reads GAGVSQSPSNKVTEKGKDVELRCDPISGHTALYWYRQSLGQGLEFLIYFQGNSAPDKSGLPSDRFSAERTGGSVSTLTIQRTQQEDSAVYLCASSLSPGGYEQYFGPGTRLTVT.

Turning to this clone: An end of the junction does not agree with germline; a read error may underlie this. The CDR3 DNA reads as TGTGCCAGCAGTGGGGTGTTAGCGGGTTCATTCCAAGAGACCCGGTACTTC. Translating gives CASSGVLAGSFQETRYF. V is TRBV6-1 and J is TRBJ2-5; 7 bases fit TRBD2. There are 17 residues in the CDR3. The V gene's germline CDR1 is MNHNS and CDR2 SASEGT.

The chain joins TRBV20-1 to TRBJ2-7; D ambiguous. Germline CDR1 reads DFQATT; CDR2 reads SNEGSKA (reference sequence). The V gene lost 0 bases and the J gene lost 4 bases, with 4 bases spanning the gap. The CDR3 is made up of 11 amino acids. The CDR3, as DNA: TGCAGTGCTAGAGAAGAGTACGAGCAGTACTTC. Translating it yields CSAREEYEQYF.

The V and J genes are TRBV28 and TRBJ2-1; TRBD2 is a possible D gene (6 bases). CDR3 length equals 17 residues. V lost 4 bases to trimming and J lost 7 bases, with 23 bases between them. CDR1 is MDHEN, CDR2 SYDVKM, per germline. The CDR3 spells CASSSPTSLLSSNEQFF. The DNA of the CDR3 is TGTGCCAGCAGTTCCCCGACTAGTCTCTTATCTTCGAATGAGCAGTTCTTC.

The gene calls are TRBV5-1 and TRBJ2-7; possibly TRBD2 for D (6 bases). The CDR3 has 12 residues. V gave up 4 bases and J gave up 4 bases, with 9 bases separating them. Germline loops: CDR1 SGHRS, CDR2 YFSETQ. CDR3 sequence: CASSAGTYEQYF. CDR3 in DNA: TGCGCCAGCAGCGCCGGGACTTACGAGCAGTACTTC.

Note on this clone: The sample carries other DNA sequences with the same CDR3. The rearrangement uses TRBV5-1 and TRBJ2-2; D gene unclear. The V and J ends lost 0 bases and 7 bases respectively, with 4 bases between them. There are 12 residues in the CDR3. The germline V gene encodes CDR1 SGHRS and CDR2 YFSETQ. CDR3 sequence reads: CASSLARGELFF. The CDR3 bases are TGCGCCAGCAGCTTGGCTCGCGGGGAGCTGTTTTTT.

V is TRBV6-5 and J is TRBJ1-2; 7 bases agree with TRBD1. Germline V gene sequence: CDR1 MNHEY, CDR2 SVGAGI. V shed 2 bases and J 2 bases; nucleotides not matched to a gene: 8. CDR3 length equals 16 residues. The CDR3 nucleotides read TGTGCCAGCAGTTACATTAGGACAGGAGGAAACTATGGCTACACCTTC. It yields the protein CASSYIRTGGNYGYTF.

The chain is built from TRBV7-9 and TRBJ1-1; D is unclear. The V end was cut by 3 bases, the J end by 0 bases, with 11 bases between. Germline loops: CDR1 SEHNR, CDR2 FQNEAQ (reference sequence). The CDR3 covers 15 residues. This CDR3 is CASSFGARVNTEAFF. DNA of the CDR3: TGTGCCAGCAGCTTTGGAGCACGGGTGAACACTGAAGCTTTCTTT.

The CDR3 region is CASSRPDRDLGQYF. For the CDR3, the DNA is TGTGCCAGCAGCCGCCCCGACAGGGATTTAGGGCAGTACTTC. The rearrangement links TRBV28 to TRBJ2-7; 7 bases align to TRBD1. Germline CDR1 is MDHEN and CDR2 is SYDVKM. The CDR3 is made up of 14 amino acids. The J segment lost 9 bases and the V segment lost 6 bases, leaving 14 bases of the junction unmatched. Full variable domain (missing parts from reference TRBV28 and TRBJ2-7): DVKVTQSSRYLVKRTGEKVFLECVQDMDHENMFWYRQDPGLGLRLIYFSYDVKMKEKGDIPEGYSVSREKKERFSLILESASTNQTSMYLCASSRPDRDLGQYFGPGTRLTVT.

The genes are TRBV18 and TRBJ2-3, with 8 bases fitting TRBD2. V trimming: 4 bases; J trimming: 0 bases; junction bases outside the gene matches: 12. The CDR3 covers 18 residues. Germline CDR1 is KGHSH and CDR2 is LQKENI. CDR3 DNA: TGTGCCAGCTCACTTCATCGCGGGGGGCCCTTAAGCACAGATACGCAGTATTTT. It codes for CASSLHRGGPLSTDTQYF.

As DNA, the CDR3 is TGTGCCACCCTCCGGGTACAGGGCCACTACGAGCAGTACTTC. Protein: CATLRVQGHYEQYF. The chain links TRBV10-3 to TRBJ2-7, with D possibly TRBD1 on 6 matching bases. Between the trimmed V and J ends, which lost 10 bases and 3 bases, there was a span of 19 bases. The CDR3 is 14 residues long. Germline V gene data show CDR1 as ENHRY and CDR2 as SYGVKD.

V usage is TRBV19 and J usage is TRBJ1-4; maybe TRBD1 (5 bases). This CDR3 region has 14 residues. Germline V lookup: CDR1 LNHDA, CDR2 SQIVND (reference sequence). V was clipped by 5 bases and J by 7 bases, with 14 bases between them. The CDR3 DNA sequence: TGTGCCAGTAGTCCGGGCGGTAGGGGTGAAAAACTGTTTTTT. This encodes CASSPGGRGEKLFF.

The V gene is TRBV6-5, the J gene TRBJ1-4; tentatively, D is TRBD1 (5 bases). The ends were cut back, 6 bases at V and 0 bases at J, with 11 bases in the middle. This CDR3 contains 15 residues. CDR1 and CDR2 (germline): MNHEY, SVGAGI. The CDR3 DNA is TGTGCCAGCAGCGGGGGAGGGGCAACTAATGAAAAACTGTTTTTT. It translates to CASSGGGATNEKLFF.

J is TRBJ2-7 and V is TRBV30, with 15 bases fitting TRBD2. Trimming cost V 3 bases and J 5 bases; bases outside gene matches: 8. The germline CDR1 and CDR2 sequences are GTSNPN and SVGIG (reference sequence). The CDR3 is 16 residues long. The CDR3 here is CAWSPRWTSGGDEQYF. The CDR3 DNA sequence: TGTGCCTGGAGCCCTAGATGGACTAGCGGGGGGGACGAGCAGTACTTC.

V usage is TRBV7-2 and J usage is TRBJ2-7, with a weak D call TRBD1 (5 bases). Germline V lookup: CDR1 SGHTA, CDR2 FQGNSA. V lost 5 bases and J 5 bases, leaving 16 bases between the germline ends. This CDR3 region has 14 residues. In DNA, the CDR3 is TGTGCCAGCAGCACCTGGGCAGGGCAGGACGAGCAGTACTTC. It codes for CASSTWAGQDEQYF.